Shown below are 6 T cell receptor beta chains from a single sample sequenced in a study of CD8 T cell repertoires and HIV-1 epitope variants. Their cognate antigens are unknown. TCRdb's copy holds only in-frame clones and misses some; the assay was immunoSEQ multiplex PCR. The table lists just under 3,500 clones, 64% of them singletons. Sequenced: cultured CD8+ T cells derived from PBMCs. The origin of the receptors is a male donor with HIV.

The chain uses TRBV9 and TRBJ1-1, with D tentatively TRBD1 (6 bases). CDR1 SGDLS and CDR2 YYNGEE come from the germline V gene. V lost 4 bases, J lost 2 bases, and 12 bases lay in between. The CDR3 has 14 amino acids. The DNA of the CDR3 is TGTGCCAGCAGCCCCGGGGGGCCCAACACTGAAGCTTTCTTT. Translating it yields CASSPGGPNTEAFF.

The J gene is TRBJ2-7, the V gene TRBV2, with D maybe TRBD1 (6 bases). This CDR3 is built from 13 residues. CDR1 and CDR2 (germline): SNHLY, FYNNEI. Deletions cut 6 bases from V and 5 bases from J, with 14 bases between. The CDR3 coding sequence is TGTGCCAGCAGAGGGACACCCTATAACGAGCAGTACTTC. It is translated as CASRGTPYNEQYF.

Here the CDR3 reads CASSQDRAYEQYF. The CDR3 DNA follows: TGCGCCAGCAGCCAAGATCGCGCGTACGAGCAGTACTTC. The chain recombines TRBV4-3 with TRBJ2-7; no clear D. CDR1 is LGHNA and CDR2 is YSLEER in the germline V gene. CDR3 length equals 13 residues. V dropped 0 bases and J dropped 4 bases, with 7 bases sitting between them.

The chain joins TRBV6-4 to TRBJ2-1; TRBD2 might be the D (6 bases). Germline V lookup: CDR1 MRHNA, CDR2 SNTAGT. The CDR3 runs 14 residues. Trimming left V 5 bases short and J 8 bases short, with 16 bases between. In nucleotides, the CDR3 is TGTGCCAGCAGTTTTTTCGGGAGTGGGTATGAGCAGTTCTTC. Translated: CASSFFGSGYEQFF.

The V and J genes are TRBV5-1 and TRBJ2-5, with unresolved D. The V and J ends lost 2 bases and 2 bases respectively, with 13 bases between them. This CDR3 region has 15 residues. Germline V gene data show CDR1 as SGHRS and CDR2 as YFSETQ. The CDR3 spells CASSLESTLQETQYF. Written as DNA, the CDR3 is TGCGCCAGCAGCTTAGAGTCGACACTTCAAGAGACCCAGTACTTC.

The chain has TRBV19 and TRBJ2-5; 9 bases match TRBD1. Germline values: CDR1 LNHDA, CDR2 SQIVND (reference sequence). The length of the CDR3 is 15 residues. J was trimmed by 2 bases and V by 3 bases; bases with no gene match: 4. The CDR3 is CASSIGDRVQETQYF. CDR3 coding DNA: TGTGCCAGTAGTATCGGGGACAGGGTACAAGAGACCCAGTACTTC.